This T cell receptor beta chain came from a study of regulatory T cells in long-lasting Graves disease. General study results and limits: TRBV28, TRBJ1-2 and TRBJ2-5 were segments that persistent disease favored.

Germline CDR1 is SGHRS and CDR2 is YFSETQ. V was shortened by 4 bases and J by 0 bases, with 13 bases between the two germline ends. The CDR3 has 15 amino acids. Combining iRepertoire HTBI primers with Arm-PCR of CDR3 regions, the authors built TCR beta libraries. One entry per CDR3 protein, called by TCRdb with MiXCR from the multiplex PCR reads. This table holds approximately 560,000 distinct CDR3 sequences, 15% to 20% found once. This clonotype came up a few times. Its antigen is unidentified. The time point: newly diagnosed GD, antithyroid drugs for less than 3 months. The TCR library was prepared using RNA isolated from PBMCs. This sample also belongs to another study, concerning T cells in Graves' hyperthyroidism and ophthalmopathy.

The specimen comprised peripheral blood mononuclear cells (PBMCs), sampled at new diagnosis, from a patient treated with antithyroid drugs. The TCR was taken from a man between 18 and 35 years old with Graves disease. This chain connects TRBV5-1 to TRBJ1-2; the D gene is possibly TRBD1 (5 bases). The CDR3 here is CASSLMTETNYGYTF. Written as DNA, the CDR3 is TGCGCCAGCAGCCTAATGACAGAAACTAACTATGGCTACACCTTC. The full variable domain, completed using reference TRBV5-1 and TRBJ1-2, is KAGVTQTPRYLIKTRGQQVTLSCSPISGHRSVSWYQQTPGQGLQFLFEYFSETQRNKGNFPGRFSGRQFSNSRSEMNVSTLELGDSALYLCASSLMTETNYGYTFGSGTRLTVV.